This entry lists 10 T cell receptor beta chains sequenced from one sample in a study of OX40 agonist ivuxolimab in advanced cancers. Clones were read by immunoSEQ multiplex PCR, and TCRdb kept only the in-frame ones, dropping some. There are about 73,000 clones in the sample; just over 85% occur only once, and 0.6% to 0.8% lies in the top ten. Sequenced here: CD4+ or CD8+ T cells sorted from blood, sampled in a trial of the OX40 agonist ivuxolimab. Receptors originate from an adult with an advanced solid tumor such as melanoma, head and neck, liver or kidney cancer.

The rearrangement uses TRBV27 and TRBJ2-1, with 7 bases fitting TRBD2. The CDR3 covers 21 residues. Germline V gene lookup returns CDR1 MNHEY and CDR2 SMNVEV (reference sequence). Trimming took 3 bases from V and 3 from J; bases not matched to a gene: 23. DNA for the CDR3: TGTGCCAGCAGTTTGAGGACGGCGGGGGTAGCGTCCGACTGGGGCTACAATGAGCAGTTCTTC. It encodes CASSLRTAGVASDWGYNEQFF.

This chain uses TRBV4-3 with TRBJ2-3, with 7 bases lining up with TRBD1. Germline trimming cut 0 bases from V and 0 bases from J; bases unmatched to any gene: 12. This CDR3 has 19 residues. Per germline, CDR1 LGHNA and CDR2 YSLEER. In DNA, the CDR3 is TGCGCCAGCAGCCAAGATGAGGAGAAGAAGGGACAGAGCACAGATACGCAGTATTTT. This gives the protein CASSQDEEKKGQSTDTQYF.

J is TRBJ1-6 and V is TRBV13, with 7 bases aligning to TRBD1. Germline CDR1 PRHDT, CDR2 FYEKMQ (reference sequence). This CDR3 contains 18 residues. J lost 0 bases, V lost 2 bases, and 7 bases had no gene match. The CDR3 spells CASSLFTGAGSYNSPLHF. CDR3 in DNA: TGTGCCAGCAGCTTATTTACAGGGGCGGGCTCCTATAATTCACCCCTCCACTTT.

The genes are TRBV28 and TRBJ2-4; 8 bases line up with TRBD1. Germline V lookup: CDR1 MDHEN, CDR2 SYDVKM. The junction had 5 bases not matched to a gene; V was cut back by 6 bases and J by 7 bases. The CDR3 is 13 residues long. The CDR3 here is CASSPTGVNIQYF. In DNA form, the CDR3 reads TGTGCCAGCAGCCCGACAGGGGTTAACATTCAGTACTTC.

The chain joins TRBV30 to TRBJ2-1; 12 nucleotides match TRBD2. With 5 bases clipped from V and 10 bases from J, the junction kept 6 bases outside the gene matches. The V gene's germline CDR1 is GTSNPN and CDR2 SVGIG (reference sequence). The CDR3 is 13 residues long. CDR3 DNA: TGTGCCTGGCTAGCGGGGGGGTCTGTAGAGCAGTTCTTC. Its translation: CAWLAGGSVEQFF.

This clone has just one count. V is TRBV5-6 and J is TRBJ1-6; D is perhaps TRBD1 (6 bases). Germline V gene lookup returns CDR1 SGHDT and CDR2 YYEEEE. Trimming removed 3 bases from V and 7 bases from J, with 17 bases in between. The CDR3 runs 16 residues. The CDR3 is CASSWRGTLGNSPLHF. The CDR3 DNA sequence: TGTGCCAGCAGCTGGAGGGGGACATTAGGAAATTCACCCCTCCACTTT.

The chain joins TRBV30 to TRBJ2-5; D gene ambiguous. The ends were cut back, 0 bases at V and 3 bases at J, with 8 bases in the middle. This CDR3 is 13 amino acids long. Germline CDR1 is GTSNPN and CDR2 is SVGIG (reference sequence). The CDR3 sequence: CAWSVRWEETQYF. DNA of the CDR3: TGTGCCTGGAGTGTACGGTGGGAAGAGACCCAGTACTTC.

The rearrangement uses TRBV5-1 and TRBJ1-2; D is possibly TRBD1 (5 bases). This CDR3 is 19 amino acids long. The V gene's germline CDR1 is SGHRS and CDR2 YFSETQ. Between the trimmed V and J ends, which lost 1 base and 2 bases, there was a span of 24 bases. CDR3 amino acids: CASSLSRPGRDEGNYGYTF. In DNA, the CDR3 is TGCGCCAGCAGCTTGTCAAGGCCAGGGAGGGATGAAGGAAACTATGGCTACACCTTC.

CDR3 amino acids: CASSLGGSSSYEQYF. CDR3 bases: TGTGCCAGCAGCTTAGGGGGGTCTAGCTCCTACGAGCAGTACTTC. The chain employs TRBV7-2 and TRBJ2-7; either TRBD1 or TRBD2 may fit D (5 bases each). Per germline, CDR1 SGHTA and CDR2 FQGNSA. Trimming removed 1 base from V and 0 bases from J, with 10 bases in between. This CDR3 is 15 amino acids long.

CDR3 bases: TGCGCCAGCAGCATAGACGGGGCGGCCCTCACAGATACGCAGTATTTT. Protein product: CASSIDGAALTDTQYF. J is TRBJ2-3 and V is TRBV5-1, with D perhaps matching TRBD1 or TRBD2 (5 bases each). Trimming removed 4 bases from V and 2 bases from J, with 17 bases in between. The CDR3 spans 16 residues. Germline V lookup: CDR1 SGHRS, CDR2 YFSETQ.